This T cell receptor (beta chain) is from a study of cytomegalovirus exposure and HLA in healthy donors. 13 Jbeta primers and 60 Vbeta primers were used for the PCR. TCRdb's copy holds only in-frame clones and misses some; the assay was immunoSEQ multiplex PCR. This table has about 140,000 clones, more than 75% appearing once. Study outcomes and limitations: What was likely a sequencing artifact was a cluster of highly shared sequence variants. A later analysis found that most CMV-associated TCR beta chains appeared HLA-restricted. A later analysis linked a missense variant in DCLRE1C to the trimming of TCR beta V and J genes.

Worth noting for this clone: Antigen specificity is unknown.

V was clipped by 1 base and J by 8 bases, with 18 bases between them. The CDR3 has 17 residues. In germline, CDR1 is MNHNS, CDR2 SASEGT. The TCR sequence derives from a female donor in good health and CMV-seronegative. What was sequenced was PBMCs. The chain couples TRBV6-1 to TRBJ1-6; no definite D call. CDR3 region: CASSEELETAAYSPLHF. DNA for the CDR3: TGTGCCAGCAGTGAAGAGTTGGAGACGGCGGCGTATTCACCCCTCCACTTT.